A selection of T cell receptor beta chains follows, all from one sample in a study of cytomegalovirus exposure and HLA in healthy donors. TCRdb keeps only in-frame clones here, not all; method: immunoSEQ multiplex PCR. The table lists 85,000 to 100,000 clones, more than 60% of them singletons. The sample consisted of PBMCs. These receptors all come from a middle-aged man in good health and CMV-seropositive. Both conserved end residues are part of each CDR3. Each record gives: V gene, CDR3 length, J gene, clone size, D gene, CDR3 DNA, CDR3 protein. A D gene is named only where the DNA matches it firmly. Not all rows give a size; the values are once, few, many and, for expanded clones, a class.

TRBV2	13	TRBJ1-2	-	-	TGTGCCAGCACTGTCATAGGGGTGTATGGCTACACCTTC	CASTVIGVYGYTF
TRBV5-1	15	TRBJ2-5	-	TRBD2	TGCGCCAGCAGCAAGACTAGCGGGGGCCAAGAGACCCAGTACTTC	CASSKTSGGQETQYF
TRBV7-2	15	TRBJ2-1	few	TRBD2	TGTGCCAGCAGCCCCCTGAGCGGGGCCTACAATGAGCAGTTCTTC	CASSPLSGAYNEQFF
TRBV19	13	TRBJ1-2	once	-	TGTGCCAGTAGTGCCTACGGTAACTATGGCTACACCTTC	CASSAYGNYGYTF
TRBV5-4	17	TRBJ2-5	-	TRBD2	TGTGCCAGCGGTCTGGGACTAGCGGGGGGACCCCAAGAGACCCAGTACTTC	CASGLGLAGGPQETQYF
TRBV10-3	14	TRBJ1-3	-	TRBD1	TGTGCCATCAGTAGACAGGGGGCTGGAAACACCATATATTTT	CAISRQGAGNTIYF
TRBV15	17	TRBJ1-6	-	-	TGTGCCACCAGTGCGGACAGTTTGAGCTCCTATAATTCACCCCTCCACTTT	CATSADSLSSYNSPLHF
TRBV5-5	17	TRBJ2-2	-	TRBD1	TGTGCCAGCAGCGGACGGACAGGGGGCTTGGACACCGGGGAGCTGTTTTTT	CASSGRTGGLDTGELFF
TRBV27	17	TRBJ2-2	-	-	TGTGCCAGCAGTTTAGGTCATTCAGGGCTGGGCACCGGGGAGCTGTTTTTT	CASSLGHSGLGTGELFF
TRBV7-6	16	TRBJ2-3	-	TRBD2	TGTGCCAGCAGCTTTACTAGCGGGGGGGCCACAGATACGCAGTATTTT	CASSFTSGGATDTQYF
TRBV14	16	TRBJ2-7	-	TRBD2	TGTGCCAGCAGCGATTCTAGCGGGGGGAGAACTTGCGAGCAGTACTTC	CASSDSSGGRTCEQYF
TRBV2	15	TRBJ1-2	-	-	TGTGCCAGCAGTGACGCGAATGGGAGTAACTATGGCTACACCTTC	CASSDANGSNYGYTF
TRBV27	17	TRBJ2-1	-	-	TGTGCCAGCAGTTTTTACCGGGGGGCTGGCTCCTACAATGAGCAGTTCTTC	CASSFYRGAGSYNEQFF
TRBV6-1	12	TRBJ1-1	few	TRBD1	TGTGCCGCGCGACAGGGCAGCACTGAAGCTTTCTTT	CAARQGSTEAFF
TRBV4-3	15	TRBJ1-5	-	-	TGCGCCAGCAGCCAAGATATCCGGGACAATCAGCCCCAGCATTTT	CASSQDIRDNQPQHF
TRBV30	14	TRBJ1-5	-	-	TGTGCCTGGAGTTTATCCTTTAGCAATCAGCCCCAGCATTTT	CAWSLSFSNQPQHF
TRBV7-6	15	TRBJ1-3	-	TRBD1	TGTGCCAGCAGCTTAGGGACAGGGGCTGGAAACACCATATATTTT	CASSLGTGAGNTIYF
TRBV7-2	13	TRBJ2-5	few	TRBD2	TGTGCCAGCAGCTGGCGGGGGTCGGAGACCCAGTACTTC	CASSWRGSETQYF
TRBV6-5	11	TRBJ2-7	once	-	TGTGCCAGCAGCGCGGGCTACGAGCAGTACTTC	CASSAGYEQYF
TRBV2	14	TRBJ1-2	-	TRBD1	TGTGCCAGCAGCGACGGACAGGGGGACTATGGCTACACCTTC	CASSDGQGDYGYTF
TRBV25-1	14	TRBJ2-7	-	TRBD1	TGTGCCAGCAGTGGACAGGGGGTTACCTACGAGCAGTACTTC	CASSGQGVTYEQYF
TRBV4-2	14	TRBJ2-7	-	-	TGTGCCAGCAGCCCCTGGGAGTTTTCCTACGAGCAGTACTTC	CASSPWEFSYEQYF
TRBV30	13	TRBJ1-1	-	-	TGTGCCTGGGGGATACAGGGACACACTGAAGCTTTCTTT	CAWGIQGHTEAFF
TRBV4-3	14	TRBJ1-5	few	-	TGCGCCAGCAGCCCTTGGACAAACAATCAGCCCCAGAATTTT	CASSPWTNNQPQNF
TRBV6-1	17	TRBJ1-6	-	TRBD1	TGTGCCAGCAGTGACGGACAGGGAGGTATTTCGGATTCACCCCTCCACTTT	CASSDGQGGISDSPLHF
TRBV18	13	TRBJ1-2	-	TRBD1	TGTGCCAGCTCACCAGGGACAGAATATGGCTACACCTTC	CASSPGTEYGYTF
TRBV27	15	TRBJ1-5	-	TRBD1	TGTGCCAGCAGTTTGGGACAGGGGAGGAATCAGCCCCAGCATTTT	CASSLGQGRNQPQHF
TRBV7-6	15	TRBJ1-1	-	-	TGTGCCAGCAGCTTAATAGGGGAAGGGAACACTGAAGCTTTCTTT	CASSLIGEGNTEAFF
TRBV5-1	15	TRBJ2-7	-	TRBD2	TGCGCCAGCAGCTTGACTAGCGGGGGGAGGTACGAGCAGTACTTC	CASSLTSGGRYEQYF
TRBV5-8	17	TRBJ1-5	-	-	TGTGCCAGCAGCTTTTCCTCCGCAGGGCTGAGCAATCAGCCCCAGCATTTT	CASSFSSAGLSNQPQHF
TRBV27	12	TRBJ2-1	-	-	TGTGCCAGCAGTACTTTAGGACAGGAGCAGTTCTTC	CASSTLGQEQFF
TRBV19	15	TRBJ2-5	-	TRBD1	TGTGCCAGTAGTCGGGGACAGACGAATCCAGAGACCCAGTACTTC	CASSRGQTNPETQYF
TRBV21-1	18	TRBJ2-7	-	-	TGTGCCAGCAGCAAATCGATTCCGGGACAGGGGGGCCCCTACGAGCAGTACTTC	CASSKSIPGQGGPYEQYF
TRBV23-1	16	TRBJ2-5	-	TRBD1	TGCGCCAGCAGTCACCCGGGACAGGGGATTCGGGAGACCCAGTACTTC	CASSHPGQGIRETQYF
TRBV5-1	13	TRBJ1-3	-	-	TGCGCCAGCAGCCCTGATAGCGGAAACACCATATATTTT	CASSPDSGNTIYF
TRBV7-9	15	TRBJ2-7	-	-	TGTGCCAGCAGCTTAGGTAGGCAGGGATCCTACGAGCAGTACTTC	CASSLGRQGSYEQYF
TRBV11-2	15	TRBJ2-1	-	TRBD2	TGTGCCAGCAGCGAATTAGCGGGGGGTAGTGGTGAGCAGTTCTTC	CASSELAGGSGEQFF